These 12 T cell receptor beta chains were all obtained from the same sample, sequenced in a study of T-cell memory formation after mild COVID-19. TCRdb passed the 5' RACE reads through MiXCR, listing each CDR3 protein once. This sample has 140,000 or so distinct CDR3 sequences, with 11% to 15% found just once. The sample comprised PBMCs or a T cell subset sorted from them (not recorded which). The receptors shown here come from an adult woman who had mild COVID-19 (a few samples of this study predate the infection). Cell type and time point are not known.

The rearrangement joins TRBV6-5 to TRBJ2-7; a weak D match, TRBD1 (6 bases). Trimming removed 2 bases from V and 3 bases from J, with 11 bases in between. Germline assignment: CDR1 MNHEY and CDR2 SVGAGI. This CDR3 is built from 14 residues. The CDR3 DNA reads as TGTGCCAGCAGTTACGAACAGGGACACTACGAGCAGTACTTC. It is translated as CASSYEQGHYEQYF.

There are many counts of this clonotype. This sequence joins TRBV7-6 and TRBJ2-3, with D tentatively TRBD2 (7 bases). Trimming cost V 1 base and J 6 bases, with 11 bases left between them. The length of the CDR3 is 14 residues. CDR1 and CDR2 (germline): SGHVS, FNYEAQ. CDR3 nucleotides: TGTGCCAGCAGCTTAGGGGGGGGCCCCGATACGCAGTATTTT. Protein: CASSLGGGPDTQYF.

This clonotype was counted a few times. For the CDR3, the DNA is TGTGCCACCAGCAGAGGGGACTTGGGTCCCACCGGGGAGCTGTTTTTT. Encoded protein: CATSRGDLGPTGELFF. The rearrangement uses TRBV15 and TRBJ2-2, with a weak D call TRBD2 (6 bases). V lost 1 base and J 4 bases, leaving 13 bases between the germline ends. The germline V gene has CDR1 LNHNV and CDR2 YYDKDF (reference sequence). The CDR3 length is 16 residues.

There are many counts of this clonotype. The V call is TRBV7-9, the J call TRBJ2-7, with unresolved D. Trimming pared 0 bases from V and 5 bases from J, leaving 5 bases between. CDR1 is SEHNR and CDR2 is FQNEAQ in the germline V gene (reference sequence). This CDR3 region has 12 residues. The chain's CDR3 is CASSLAANEQYF. The CDR3 DNA sequence: TGTGCCAGCAGCTTAGCCGCCAACGAGCAGTACTTC.

V and J are TRBV11-2 and TRBJ2-1; D remains unclear. The V gene lost 3 bases and the J gene lost 0 bases, with 9 bases spanning the gap. Germline CDR1 SGHAT, CDR2 FQNNGV. The CDR3 has 15 amino acids. In nucleotides, the CDR3 is TGTGCCAGCAGCTTTGGGCCGAGCTCCTACAATGAGCAGTTCTTC. Translation: CASSFGPSSYNEQFF.

This clonotype has a count of ten or more. This chain links TRBV5-1 with TRBJ2-7; 9 positions match TRBD1. With 3 bases clipped from V and 6 bases from J, the junction kept 7 bases outside the gene matches. Looked up from germline, CDR1 is SGHRS and CDR2 is YFSETQ. This CDR3 has 14 amino acids. The CDR3 sequence: CASSWTGALSEQYF. The CDR3, as DNA: TGCGCCAGCAGCTGGACAGGGGCATTATCCGAGCAGTACTTC.

The J gene is TRBJ2-1, the V gene TRBV11-2, with D possibly matching TRBD2 (6 bases). Germline loops: CDR1 SGHAT, CDR2 FQNNGV. The CDR3 covers 17 residues. V was clipped by 4 bases and J by 3 bases, with 19 bases between them. This CDR3 reads CASSSWVDYESYNEQFF. The CDR3 nucleotides are TGTGCCAGCAGCTCCTGGGTGGACTACGAAAGCTACAATGAGCAGTTCTTC.

In its sample, this clonotype was seen a few times. This rearrangement joins TRBV27 to TRBJ2-5, with D unresolved. The CDR3 covers 13 residues. Germline CDR1 and CDR2: MNHEY and SMNVEV (reference sequence). Trimming shortened V by 10 bases and J by 0 bases, and 12 bases separated the two germline ends. The CDR3 here is CATAATYQETQYF. The CDR3 DNA reads TGTGCCACCGCGGCGACTTACCAAGAGACCCAGTACTTC.

The rearrangement links TRBV5-1 to TRBJ2-1; TRBD1 is a possible D gene (5 bases). With 4 bases removed from V and 4 bases from J, the gap between germline ends came to 15 bases. The germline gives CDR1 SGHRS, CDR2 YFSETQ. This CDR3 comprises 15 residues. CDR3 bases: TGCGCCAGCAGCCCTGGGGCCAATGCGTACAATGAGCAGTTCTTC. Amino acid sequence: CASSPGANAYNEQFF.

The V call is TRBV25-1, the J call TRBJ2-7; tentatively, D is TRBD2 (6 bases). This CDR3 has 14 residues. The germline V gene encodes CDR1 MGHDK and CDR2 SYGVNS. V lost 1 base and J 6 bases, leaving 13 bases between the germline ends. CDR3 amino acids: CASSEWRGDSEQYF. The DNA of the CDR3 is TGTGCCAGCAGTGAATGGAGGGGAGATAGCGAGCAGTACTTC.

The V gene is TRBV7-2, the J gene TRBJ2-1; D unresolved. In germline, CDR1 is SGHTA, CDR2 FQGNSA. The V end lost 1 base, the J end lost 0 bases, and 10 bases lay between the germline ends. CDR3 size: 16 residues. CDR3 sequence (DNA): TGTGCCAGCAGCTTAGTATACTCCACCTCCTACAATGAGCAGTTCTTC. It encodes CASSLVYSTSYNEQFF.

This clonotype came up a few times. V gene TRBV20-1 combines with J gene TRBJ2-2; no firm D call. V shed 0 bases and J shed 7 bases, with 12 bases lying between them. The CDR3 spans 14 residues. Germline V gene lookup returns CDR1 DFQATT and CDR2 SNEGSKA (reference sequence). The CDR3 loop is CSARDQGEVGELFF. The CDR3 DNA reads TGCAGTGCTAGAGATCAAGGCGAGGTCGGGGAGCTGTTTTTT.